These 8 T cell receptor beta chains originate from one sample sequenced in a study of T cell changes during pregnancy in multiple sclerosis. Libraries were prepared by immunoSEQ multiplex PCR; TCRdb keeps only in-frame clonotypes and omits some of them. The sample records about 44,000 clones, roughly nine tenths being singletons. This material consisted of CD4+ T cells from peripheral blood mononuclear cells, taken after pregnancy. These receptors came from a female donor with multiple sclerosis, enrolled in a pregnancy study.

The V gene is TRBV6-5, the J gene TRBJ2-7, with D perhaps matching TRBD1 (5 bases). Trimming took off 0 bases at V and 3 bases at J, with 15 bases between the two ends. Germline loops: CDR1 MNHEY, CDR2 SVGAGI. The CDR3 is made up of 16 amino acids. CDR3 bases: TGTGCCAGCAGTTACTCAAGGGCAGGGCAAGTCTACGAGCAGTACTTC. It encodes CASSYSRAGQVYEQYF.

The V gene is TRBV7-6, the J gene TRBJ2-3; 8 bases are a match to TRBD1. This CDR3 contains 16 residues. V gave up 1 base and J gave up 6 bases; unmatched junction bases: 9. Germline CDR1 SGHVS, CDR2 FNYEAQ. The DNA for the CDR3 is TGTGCCAGCAGCTTAGTAGGGGCAGGGGGCAAGGATACGCAGTATTTT. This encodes CASSLVGAGGKDTQYF.

In DNA, the CDR3 is TGCAGCGCGGGGGGTCAAGGGTTCGAGCAGTACTTC. This encodes CSAGGQGFEQYF. The gene calls are TRBV29-1 and TRBJ2-7; 7 bases agree with TRBD2. CDR1 SQVTM and CDR2 ANQGSEA come from the germline V gene. Trimming removed 7 bases from V and 6 bases from J; junction bases left unmatched: 9. There are 12 residues in the CDR3.

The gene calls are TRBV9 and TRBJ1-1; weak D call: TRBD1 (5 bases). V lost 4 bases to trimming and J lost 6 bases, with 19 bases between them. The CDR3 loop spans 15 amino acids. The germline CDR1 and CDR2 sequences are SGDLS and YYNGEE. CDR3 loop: CASSPEGGGAPEAFF. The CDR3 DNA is TGTGCCAGCAGCCCCGAGGGTGGAGGGGCTCCTGAAGCTTTCTTT. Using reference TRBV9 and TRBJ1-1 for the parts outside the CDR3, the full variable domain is DSGVTQTPKHLITATGQRVTLRCSPRSGDLSVYWYQQSLDQGLQFLIQYYNGEERAKGNILERFSAQQFPDLHSELNLSSLELGDSALYFCASSPEGGGAPEAFFGQGTRLTVV.

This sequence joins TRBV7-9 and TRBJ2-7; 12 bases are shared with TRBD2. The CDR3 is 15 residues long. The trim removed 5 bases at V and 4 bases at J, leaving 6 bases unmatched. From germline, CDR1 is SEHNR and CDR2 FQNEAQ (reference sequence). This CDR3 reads CASSATGTSGYEQYF. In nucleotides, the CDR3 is TGTGCCAGCAGCGCCACCGGGACTAGCGGGTACGAGCAGTACTTC. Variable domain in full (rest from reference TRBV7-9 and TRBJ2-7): DTGVSQNPRHKITKRGQNVTFRCDPISEHNRLYWYRQTLGQGPEFLTYFQNEAQLEKSRLLSDRFSAERPKGSFSTLEIQRTEQGDSAMYLCASSATGTSGYEQYFGPGTRLTVT.

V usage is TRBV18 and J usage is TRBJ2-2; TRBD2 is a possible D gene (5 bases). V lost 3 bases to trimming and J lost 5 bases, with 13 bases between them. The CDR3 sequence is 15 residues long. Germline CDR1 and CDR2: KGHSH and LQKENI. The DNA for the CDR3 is TGTGCCAGCTCACCGGGCTTGCCGGGGACCGGGGAGCTGTTTTTT. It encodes CASSPGLPGTGELFF.

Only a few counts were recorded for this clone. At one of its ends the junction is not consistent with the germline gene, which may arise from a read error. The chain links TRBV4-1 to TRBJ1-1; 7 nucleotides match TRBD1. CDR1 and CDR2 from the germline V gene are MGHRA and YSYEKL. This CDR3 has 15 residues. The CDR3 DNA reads TGCGCCAGCAGCCAAATTGACAGGGCGAACTCTGAAGCTTTCTTT. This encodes CASSQIDRANSEAFF.

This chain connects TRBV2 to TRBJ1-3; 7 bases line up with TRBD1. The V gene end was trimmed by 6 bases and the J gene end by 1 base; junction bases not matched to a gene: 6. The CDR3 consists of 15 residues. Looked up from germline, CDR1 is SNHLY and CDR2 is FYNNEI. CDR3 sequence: CASRATGASGNTIYF. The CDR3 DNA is TGTGCCAGCAGGGCTACAGGGGCTTCTGGAAACACCATATATTTT.